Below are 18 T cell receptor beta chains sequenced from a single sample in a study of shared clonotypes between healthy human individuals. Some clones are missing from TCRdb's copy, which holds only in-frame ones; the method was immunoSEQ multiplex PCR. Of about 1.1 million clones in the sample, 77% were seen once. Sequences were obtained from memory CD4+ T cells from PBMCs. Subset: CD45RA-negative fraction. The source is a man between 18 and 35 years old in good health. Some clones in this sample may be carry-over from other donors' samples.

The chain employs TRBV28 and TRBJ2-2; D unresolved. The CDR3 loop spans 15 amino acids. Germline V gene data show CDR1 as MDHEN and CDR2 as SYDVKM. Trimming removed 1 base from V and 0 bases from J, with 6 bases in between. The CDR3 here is CASSLSQTNTGELFF. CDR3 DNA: TGTGCCAGCAGTTTATCCCAGACGAACACCGGGGAGCTGTTTTTT.

The CDR3, as DNA: TGCAGCGTTGAGGGTACAACTAATGAAAAACTGTTTTTT. It yields the protein CSVEGTTNEKLFF. The J gene is TRBJ1-4, the V gene TRBV29-1; D is unclear. The length of the CDR3 is 13 residues. The germline CDR1 and CDR2 sequences are SQVTM and ANQGSEA. The V and J ends lost 3 bases and 0 bases respectively, with 5 bases between them.

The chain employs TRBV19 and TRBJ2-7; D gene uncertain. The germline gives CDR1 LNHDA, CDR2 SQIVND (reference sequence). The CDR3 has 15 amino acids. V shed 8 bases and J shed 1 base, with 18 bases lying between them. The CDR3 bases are TGTGCCAGTTCTAGGCCTGGTGGCAGTTCCTACGAGCAGTACTTC. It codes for CASSRPGGSSYEQYF.

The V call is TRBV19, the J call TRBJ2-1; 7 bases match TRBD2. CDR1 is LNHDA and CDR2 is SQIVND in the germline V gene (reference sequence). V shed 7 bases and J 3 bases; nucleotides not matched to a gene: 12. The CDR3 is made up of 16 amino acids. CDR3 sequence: CASTAPGGSNYNEQFF. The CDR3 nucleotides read TGTGCCAGTACTGCCCCTGGCGGGAGTAACTACAATGAGCAGTTCTTC.

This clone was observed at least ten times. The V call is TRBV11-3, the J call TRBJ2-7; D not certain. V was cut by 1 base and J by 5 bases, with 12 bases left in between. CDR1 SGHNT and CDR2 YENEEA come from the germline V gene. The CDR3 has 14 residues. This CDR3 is CASSLGASSHEQYF. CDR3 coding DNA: TGTGCCAGCAGCTTAGGCGCCAGCAGCCACGAGCAGTACTTC.

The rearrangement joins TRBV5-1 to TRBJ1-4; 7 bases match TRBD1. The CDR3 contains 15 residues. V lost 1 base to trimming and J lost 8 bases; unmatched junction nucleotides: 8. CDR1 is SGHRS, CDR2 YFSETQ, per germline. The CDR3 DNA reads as TGCGCCAGCAGCTTGTATAGGGGGCGAGACGAAAAACTGTTTTTT. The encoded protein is CASSLYRGRDEKLFF.

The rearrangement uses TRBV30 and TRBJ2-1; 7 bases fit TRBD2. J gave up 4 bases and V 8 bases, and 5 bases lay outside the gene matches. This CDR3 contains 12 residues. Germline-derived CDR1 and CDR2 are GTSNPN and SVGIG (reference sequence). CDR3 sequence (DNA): TGTGCCGGGACTACCTCATACAATGAGCAGTTCTTC. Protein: CAGTTSYNEQFF.

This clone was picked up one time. The CDR3, as DNA: TGTGCCAGCAGCCGGGACAGGGGTACCGGGGAGCTGTTTTTT. The encoded protein is CASSRDRGTGELFF. The chain carries TRBV6-6 and TRBJ2-2, with TRBD1 matching over 10 bases. The CDR3 has 14 amino acids. Germline CDR1 and CDR2: MNHNY and SVGAGI (reference sequence). V was clipped by 6 bases and J by 5 bases; unmatched bases: 3.

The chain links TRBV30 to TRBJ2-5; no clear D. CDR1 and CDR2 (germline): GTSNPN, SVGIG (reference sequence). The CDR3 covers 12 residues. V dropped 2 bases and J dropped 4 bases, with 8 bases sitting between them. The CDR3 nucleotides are TGTGCCTGGAGTAGTGGGGTAGAGACCCAGTACTTC. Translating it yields CAWSSGVETQYF.

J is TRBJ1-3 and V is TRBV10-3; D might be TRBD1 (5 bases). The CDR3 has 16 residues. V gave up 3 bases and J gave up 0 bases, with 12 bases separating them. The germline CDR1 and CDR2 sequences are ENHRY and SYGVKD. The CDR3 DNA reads TGTGCCATCAGTGAAAACAGGCGGAGCTCTGGAAACACCATATATTTT. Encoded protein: CAISENRRSSGNTIYF.

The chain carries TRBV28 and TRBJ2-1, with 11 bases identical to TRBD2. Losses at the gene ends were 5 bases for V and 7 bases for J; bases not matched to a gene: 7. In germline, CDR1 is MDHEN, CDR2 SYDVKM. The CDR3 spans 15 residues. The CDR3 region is CASSQLAGDQNEQFF. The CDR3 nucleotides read TGTGCCAGCAGTCAACTAGCGGGGGATCAAAATGAGCAGTTCTTC.

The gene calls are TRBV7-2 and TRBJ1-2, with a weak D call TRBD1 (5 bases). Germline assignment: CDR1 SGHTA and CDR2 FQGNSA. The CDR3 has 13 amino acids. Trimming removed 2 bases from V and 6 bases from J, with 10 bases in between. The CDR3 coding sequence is TGTGCCAGCAGCTTATCTAGGGACCATGGCTACACCTTC. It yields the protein CASSLSRDHGYTF.

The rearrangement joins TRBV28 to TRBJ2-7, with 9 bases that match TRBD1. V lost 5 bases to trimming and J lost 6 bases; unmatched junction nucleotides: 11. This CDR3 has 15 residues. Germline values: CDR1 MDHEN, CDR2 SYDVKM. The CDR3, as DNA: TGTGCCAGCAGTCAAATACAGGGGGCGCTCCTCGAGCAGTACTTC. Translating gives CASSQIQGALLEQYF.

In nucleotides, the CDR3 is TGCGCCAGCAGAATCATTACAGCTGGGGCCAACGTCCTGACTTTC. This gives the protein CASRIITAGANVLTF. This rearrangement joins TRBV5-1 to TRBJ2-6; unclear D gene. This CDR3 comprises 15 residues. Germline CDR1 is SGHRS and CDR2 is YFSETQ. V lost 5 bases and J 2 bases, leaving 11 bases between the germline ends.

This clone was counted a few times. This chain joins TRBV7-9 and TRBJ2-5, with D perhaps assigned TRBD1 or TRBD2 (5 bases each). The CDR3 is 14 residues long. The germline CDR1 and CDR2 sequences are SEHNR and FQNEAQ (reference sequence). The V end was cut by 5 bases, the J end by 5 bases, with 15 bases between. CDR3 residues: CASSRDPGWETQYF. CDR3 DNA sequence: TGTGCCAGCAGCCGGGACCCCGGTTGGGAGACCCAGTACTTC.

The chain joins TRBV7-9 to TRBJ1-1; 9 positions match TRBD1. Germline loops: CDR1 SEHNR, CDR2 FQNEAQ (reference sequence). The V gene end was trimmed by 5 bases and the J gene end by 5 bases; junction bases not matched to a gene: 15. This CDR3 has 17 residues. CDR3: CASSLVPGQGVRTEAFF. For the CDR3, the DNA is TGTGCCAGCAGCCTTGTCCCGGGACAGGGTGTCAGGACTGAAGCTTTCTTT.

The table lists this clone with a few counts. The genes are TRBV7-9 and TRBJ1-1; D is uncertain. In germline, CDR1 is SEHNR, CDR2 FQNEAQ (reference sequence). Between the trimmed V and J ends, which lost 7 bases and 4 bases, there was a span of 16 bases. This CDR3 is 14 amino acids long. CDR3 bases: TGTGCCAGCACCTTTACGGGGATCCTCACTGAAGCTTTCTTT. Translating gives CASTFTGILTEAFF.

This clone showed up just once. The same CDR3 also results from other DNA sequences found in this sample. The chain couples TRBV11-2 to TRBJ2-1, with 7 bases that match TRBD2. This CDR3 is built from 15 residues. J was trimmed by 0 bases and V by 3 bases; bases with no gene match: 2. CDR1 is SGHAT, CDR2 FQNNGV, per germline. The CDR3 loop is CASSLASGSYNEQFF. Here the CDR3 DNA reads TGTGCCAGCAGCTTGGCTAGCGGCTCCTACAATGAGCAGTTCTTC.